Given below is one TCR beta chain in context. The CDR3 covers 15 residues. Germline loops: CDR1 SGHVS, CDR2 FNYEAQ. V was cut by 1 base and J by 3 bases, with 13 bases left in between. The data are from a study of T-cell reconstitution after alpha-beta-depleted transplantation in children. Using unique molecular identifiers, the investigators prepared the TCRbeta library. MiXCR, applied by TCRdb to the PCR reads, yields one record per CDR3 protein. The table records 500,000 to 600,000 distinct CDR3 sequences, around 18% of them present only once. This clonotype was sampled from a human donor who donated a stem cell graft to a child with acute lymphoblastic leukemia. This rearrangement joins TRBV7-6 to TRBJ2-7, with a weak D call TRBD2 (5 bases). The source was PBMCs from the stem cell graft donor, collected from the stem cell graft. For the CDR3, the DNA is TGTGCCAGCAGCTTAGGAGCGGTGTCAGTCTACGAGCAGTACTTC. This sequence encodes CASSLGAVSVYEQYF.